Sequencing of this T cell receptor beta chain was carried out in a study of early T cells in non-severe SARS-CoV-2 infection. MiXCR, run by TCRdb on the 5' RACE reads, gives a single entry per CDR3 protein. The repertoire holds over 50,000 distinct CDR3 sequences, with more than 10% as singletons. This CDR3 is built from 16 residues. Deletions cut 0 bases from V and 2 bases from J, with 13 bases between. From germline, CDR1 is SGDLS and CDR2 YYNGEE. The receptor was isolated from an adult who was a healthcare worker with PCR-confirmed SARS-CoV-2 infection or an uninfected control (not recorded which). Sequencing used whole blood. This rearrangement joins TRBV9 to TRBJ2-3, with a weak D call TRBD1 (6 bases). Here the CDR3 reads CASSVGTGLTTDTQYF. The CDR3 bases are TGTGCCAGCAGCGTAGGAACAGGGCTAACCACAGATACGCAGTATTTT.